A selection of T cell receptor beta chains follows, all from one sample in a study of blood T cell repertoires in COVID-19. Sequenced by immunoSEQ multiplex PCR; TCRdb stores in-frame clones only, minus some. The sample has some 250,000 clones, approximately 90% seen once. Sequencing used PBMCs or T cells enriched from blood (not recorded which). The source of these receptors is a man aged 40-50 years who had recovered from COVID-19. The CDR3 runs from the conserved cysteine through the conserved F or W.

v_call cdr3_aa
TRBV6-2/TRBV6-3 CASSSTGTGNEKLFF
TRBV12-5 CASVGTTSGEQFF
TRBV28 CASSSRLHNEQFF
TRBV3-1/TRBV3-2 CASSQGRNTGELFF
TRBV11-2 CASSLSRDRTNNEQFF
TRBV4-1 CASSQGVPGVDTQYF
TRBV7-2 CASSLWGGSGITGEQYF
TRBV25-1 CASRQGAHGYTF
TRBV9 CASSVGSGGGAETQYF
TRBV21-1 CASSNGFHGQGNGYTF
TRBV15 CATSRDSGTSGSRAKQFF
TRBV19 CASSIQGVGELFF
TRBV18 CASSPERDSHTQYF
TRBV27 CASSLAVSYEQYF
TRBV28 CASSTLAERDNEQFF
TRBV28 CASSGPRGKPSWDSGNTIYF
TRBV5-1 CASSSRGSYQETQYF
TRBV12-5 CASGLPELVGELFF
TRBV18 CASSPFAGGYGSGTYNEQFF
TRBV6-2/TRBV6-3 CASSYSRTSGILTYEQYF
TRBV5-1 CASSFQSIQGADTQYF
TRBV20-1 CSASLGPPSNSPLHF
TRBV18 CASSPVASGANVLTF
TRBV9 CASSEGLADYEQYF
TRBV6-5 CASSYRDLGREAFF
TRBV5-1 CASSSTGIDSPLHF
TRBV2 CASIRSMLNTEAFF
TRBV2 CASSRQGVGTGELFF
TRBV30 CAWKNRGHAFF
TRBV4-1 CASSQVGTGIFEQYF
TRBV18 CASSPLSTEAFF
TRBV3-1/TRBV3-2 CASSQERSAGQAFPVWFSNYGYTF
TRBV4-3 CASSQDRGPGFEQYF
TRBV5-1 CASSLVGQGRTNEKLFF
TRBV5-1 CASSLTSGVDTGELFF
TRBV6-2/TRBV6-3 CASSPRGSEGANQPQHF
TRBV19 CASSKLRTGDTYGYTF
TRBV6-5 CTSSYAQGLPTGGYTF
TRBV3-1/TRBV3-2 CASSSVLGPKAFF
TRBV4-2 CASSQLISSNQPQHF
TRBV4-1 CASSPIPTGDEQYF
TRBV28 CASYSGRAGETQYF
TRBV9 CASSAGDRGEAFF
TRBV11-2 CASSSRQESSGNTIYF
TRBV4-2 CASSHKGLAGAIYNEQFF